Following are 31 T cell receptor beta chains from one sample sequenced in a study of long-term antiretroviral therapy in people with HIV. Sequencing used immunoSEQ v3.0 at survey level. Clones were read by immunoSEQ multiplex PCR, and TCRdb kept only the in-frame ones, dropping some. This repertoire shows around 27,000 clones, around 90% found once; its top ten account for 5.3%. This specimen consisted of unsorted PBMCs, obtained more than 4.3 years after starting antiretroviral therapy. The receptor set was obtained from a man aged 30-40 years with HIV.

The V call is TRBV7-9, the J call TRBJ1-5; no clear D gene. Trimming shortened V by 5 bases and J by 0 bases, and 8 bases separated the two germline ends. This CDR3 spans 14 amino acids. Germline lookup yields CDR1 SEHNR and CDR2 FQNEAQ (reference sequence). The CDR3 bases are TGTGCCAGCAGCCCCCAACATAGCAATCAGCCCCAGCATTTT. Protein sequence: CASSPQHSNQPQHF.

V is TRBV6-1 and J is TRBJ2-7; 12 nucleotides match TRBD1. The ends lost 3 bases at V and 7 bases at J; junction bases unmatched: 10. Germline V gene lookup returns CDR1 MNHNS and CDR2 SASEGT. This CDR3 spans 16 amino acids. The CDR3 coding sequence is TGTGCCAGCAGTGATCTTCCGGGACAGGGGGCGGGGGAGCAGTACTTC. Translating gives CASSDLPGQGAGEQYF.

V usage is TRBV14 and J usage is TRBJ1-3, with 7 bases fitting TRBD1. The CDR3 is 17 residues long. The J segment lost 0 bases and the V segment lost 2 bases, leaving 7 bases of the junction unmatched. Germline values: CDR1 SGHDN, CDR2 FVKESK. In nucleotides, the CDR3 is TGTGCCAGCAGCCAATATGGGACAGAGTACTCTGGAAACACCATATATTTT. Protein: CASSQYGTEYSGNTIYF. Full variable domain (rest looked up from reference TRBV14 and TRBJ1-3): EAGVTQFPSHSVIEKGQTVTLRCDPISGHDNLYWYRRVMGKEIKFLLHFVKESKQDESGMPNNRFLAERTGGTYSTLKVQPAELEDSGVYFCASSQYGTEYSGNTIYFGEGSWLTVV.

The CDR3 nucleotides read TGTGCCAGCAGCCCCGTGGCCAGGGGCGCCTATGGCTACACCTTC. As protein: CASSPVARGAYGYTF. This sequence joins TRBV7-2 and TRBJ1-2, with a possible D match to TRBD1 (6 bases). Germline loops: CDR1 SGHTA, CDR2 FQGNSA. The CDR3 totals 15 residues. V lost 5 bases and J lost 4, with 17 bases in between.

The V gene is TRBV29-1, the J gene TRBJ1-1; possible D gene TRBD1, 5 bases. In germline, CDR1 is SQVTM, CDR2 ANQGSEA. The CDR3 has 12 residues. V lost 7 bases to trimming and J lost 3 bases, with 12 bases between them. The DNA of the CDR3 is TGCAGCGCCAACCGAGGGGACACTGAAGCTTTCTTT. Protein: CSANRGDTEAFF. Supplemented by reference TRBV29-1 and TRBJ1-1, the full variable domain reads SAVISQKPSRDICQRGTSLTIQCQVDSQVTMMFWYRQQPGQSLTLIATANQGSEATYESGFVIDKFPISRPNLTFSTLTVSNMSPEDSSIYLCSANRGDTEAFFGQGTRLTVV.

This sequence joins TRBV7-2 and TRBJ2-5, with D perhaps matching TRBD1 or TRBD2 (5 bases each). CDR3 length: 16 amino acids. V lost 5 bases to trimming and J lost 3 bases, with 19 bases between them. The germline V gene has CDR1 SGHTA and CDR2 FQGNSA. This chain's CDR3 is CASSPRTGTVEETQYF. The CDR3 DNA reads TGTGCCAGCAGCCCCAGAACCGGGACCGTGGAAGAGACCCAGTACTTC. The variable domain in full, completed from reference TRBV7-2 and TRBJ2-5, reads GAGVSQSPSNKVTEKGKDVELRCDPISGHTALYWYRQSLGQGLEFLIYFQGNSAPDKSGLPSDRFSAERTGGSVSTLTIQRTQQEDSAVYLCASSPRTGTVEETQYFGPGTRLLVL.

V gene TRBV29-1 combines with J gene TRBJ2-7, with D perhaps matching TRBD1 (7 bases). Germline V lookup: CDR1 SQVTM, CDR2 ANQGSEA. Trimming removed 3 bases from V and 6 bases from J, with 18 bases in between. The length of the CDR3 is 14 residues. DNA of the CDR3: TGCAGCGTTGAGACGCGGGGACAGCTCGGCGAGCAGTACTTC. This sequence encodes CSVETRGQLGEQYF.

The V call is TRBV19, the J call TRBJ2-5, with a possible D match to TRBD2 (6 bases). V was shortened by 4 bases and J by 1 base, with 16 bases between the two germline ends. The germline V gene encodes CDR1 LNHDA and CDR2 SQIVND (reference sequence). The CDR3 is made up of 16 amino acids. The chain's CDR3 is CASSTYSGDFQETQYF. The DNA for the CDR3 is TGTGCCAGTAGTACCTATTCGGGGGACTTCCAAGAGACCCAGTACTTC.

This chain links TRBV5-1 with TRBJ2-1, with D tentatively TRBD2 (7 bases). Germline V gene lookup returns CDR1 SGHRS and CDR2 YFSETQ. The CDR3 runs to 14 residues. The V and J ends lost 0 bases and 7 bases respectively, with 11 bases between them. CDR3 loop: CASSLEGGVNEQFF. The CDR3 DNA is TGCGCCAGCAGCTTGGAAGGGGGGGTTAATGAGCAGTTCTTC. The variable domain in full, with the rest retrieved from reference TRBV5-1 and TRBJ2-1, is KAGVTQTPRYLIKTRGQQVTLSCSPISGHRSVSWYQQTPGQGLQFLFEYFSETQRNKGNFPGRFSGRQFSNSRSEMNVSTLELGDSALYLCASSLEGGVNEQFFGPGTRLTVL.

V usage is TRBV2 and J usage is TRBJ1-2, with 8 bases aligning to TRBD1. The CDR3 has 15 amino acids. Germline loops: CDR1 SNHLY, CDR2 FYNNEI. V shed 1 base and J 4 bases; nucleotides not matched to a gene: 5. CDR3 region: CASSEGGQGSYGYTF. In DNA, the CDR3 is TGTGCCAGCAGTGAAGGCGGACAGGGTTCCTATGGCTACACCTTC.

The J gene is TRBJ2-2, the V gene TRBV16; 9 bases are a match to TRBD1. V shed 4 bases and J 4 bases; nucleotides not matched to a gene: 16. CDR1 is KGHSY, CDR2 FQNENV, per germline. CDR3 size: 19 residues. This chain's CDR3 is CASSLNGLHGTGITGELFF. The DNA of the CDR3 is TGTGCCAGCAGCCTCAATGGGCTCCATGGGACAGGGATCACCGGGGAGCTGTTTTTT.

The CDR3 protein is CASSLAGTAPGTEAFF. As DNA, the CDR3 is TGTGCCAGCAGCTTGGCCGGGACAGCCCCGGGGACTGAAGCTTTCTTT. V is TRBV11-2 and J is TRBJ1-1, with TRBD1 matching over 7 bases. The germline V gene has CDR1 SGHAT and CDR2 FQNNGV. Losses at the gene ends were 3 bases for V and 5 bases for J; bases not matched to a gene: 12. The CDR3 runs 16 residues.

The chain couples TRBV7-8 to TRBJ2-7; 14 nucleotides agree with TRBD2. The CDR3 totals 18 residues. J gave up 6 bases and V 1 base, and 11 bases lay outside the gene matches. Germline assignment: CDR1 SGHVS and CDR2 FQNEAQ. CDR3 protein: CASSLDRVGGLAGGEQYF. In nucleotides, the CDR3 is TGTGCCAGCAGCTTAGATCGAGTAGGCGGACTAGCGGGAGGCGAGCAGTACTTC.

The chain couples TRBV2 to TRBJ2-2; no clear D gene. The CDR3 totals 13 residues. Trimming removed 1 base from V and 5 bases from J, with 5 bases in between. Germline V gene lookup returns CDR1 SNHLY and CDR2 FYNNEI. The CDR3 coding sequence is TGTGCCAGCAGTGAAGGCACGACCGGGGAGCTGTTTTTT. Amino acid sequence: CASSEGTTGELFF.

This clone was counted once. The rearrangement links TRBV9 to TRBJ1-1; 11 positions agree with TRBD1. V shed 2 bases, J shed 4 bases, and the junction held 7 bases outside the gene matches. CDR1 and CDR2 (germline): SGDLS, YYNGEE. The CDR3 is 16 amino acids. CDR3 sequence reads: CASSVAGQGASTEAFF. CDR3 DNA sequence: TGTGCCAGCAGCGTGGCCGGACAGGGGGCAAGCACTGAAGCTTTCTTT.

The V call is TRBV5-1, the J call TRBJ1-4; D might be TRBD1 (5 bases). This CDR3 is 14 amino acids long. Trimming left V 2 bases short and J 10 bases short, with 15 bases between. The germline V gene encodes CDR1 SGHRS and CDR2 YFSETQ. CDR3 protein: CASSFYGGGVKLFF. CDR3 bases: TGCGCCAGCAGCTTTTATGGGGGTGGCGTAAAACTGTTTTTT.

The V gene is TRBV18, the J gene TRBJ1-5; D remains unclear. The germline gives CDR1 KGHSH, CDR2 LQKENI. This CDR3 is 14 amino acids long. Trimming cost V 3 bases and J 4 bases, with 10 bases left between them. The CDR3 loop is CASSPPTENQPQHF. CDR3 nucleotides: TGTGCCAGCTCACCTCCTACCGAAAATCAGCCCCAGCATTTT. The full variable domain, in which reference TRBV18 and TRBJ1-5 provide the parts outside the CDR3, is NAGVMQNPRHLVRRRGQEARLRCSPMKGHSHVYWYRQLPEEGLKFMVYLQKENIIDESGMPKERFSAEFPKEGPSILRIQQVVRGDSAAYFCASSPPTENQPQHFGDGTRLSIL.

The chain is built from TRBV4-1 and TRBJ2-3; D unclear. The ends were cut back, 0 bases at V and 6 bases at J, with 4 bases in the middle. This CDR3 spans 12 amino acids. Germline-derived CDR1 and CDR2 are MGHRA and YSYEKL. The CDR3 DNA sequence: TGCGCCAGCAGCCAAGACTTTGATACGCAGTATTTT. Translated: CASSQDFDTQYF.

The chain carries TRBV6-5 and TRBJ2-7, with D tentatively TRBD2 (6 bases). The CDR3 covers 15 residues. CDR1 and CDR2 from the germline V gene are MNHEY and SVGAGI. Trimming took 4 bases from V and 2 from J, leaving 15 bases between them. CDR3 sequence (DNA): TGTGCCAGCAGTTCCGGGAGACCGGCGACCTACGAGCAGTACTTC. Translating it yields CASSSGRPATYEQYF.

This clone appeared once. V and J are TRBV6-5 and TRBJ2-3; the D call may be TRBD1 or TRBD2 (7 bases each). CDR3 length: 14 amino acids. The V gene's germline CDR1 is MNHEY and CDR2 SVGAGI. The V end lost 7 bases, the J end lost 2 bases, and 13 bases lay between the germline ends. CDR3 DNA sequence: TGTGCCAGCACGGGGGGACAGATCACAGATACGCAGTATTTT. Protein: CASTGGQITDTQYF.

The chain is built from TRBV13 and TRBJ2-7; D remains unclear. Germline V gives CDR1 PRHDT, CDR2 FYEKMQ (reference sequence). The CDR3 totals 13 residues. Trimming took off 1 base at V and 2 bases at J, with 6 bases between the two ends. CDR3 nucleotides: TGTGCCAGCAGCTTAGTTGGAACCTACGAGCAGTACTTC. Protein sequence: CASSLVGTYEQYF.

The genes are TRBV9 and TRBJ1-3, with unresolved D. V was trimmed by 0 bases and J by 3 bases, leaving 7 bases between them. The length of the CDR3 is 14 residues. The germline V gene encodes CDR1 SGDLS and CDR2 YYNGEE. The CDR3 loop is CASSVGVLGNTIYF. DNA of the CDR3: TGTGCCAGCAGCGTAGGGGTCCTTGGAAACACCATATATTTT.

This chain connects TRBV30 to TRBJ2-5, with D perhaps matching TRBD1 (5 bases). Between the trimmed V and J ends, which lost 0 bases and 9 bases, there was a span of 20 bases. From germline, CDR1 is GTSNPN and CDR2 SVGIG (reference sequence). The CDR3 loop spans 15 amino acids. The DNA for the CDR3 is TGTGCCTGGAGTGTGACTGGCGGACAAGGGGTGTCCCAGTACTTC. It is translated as CAWSVTGGQGVSQYF.

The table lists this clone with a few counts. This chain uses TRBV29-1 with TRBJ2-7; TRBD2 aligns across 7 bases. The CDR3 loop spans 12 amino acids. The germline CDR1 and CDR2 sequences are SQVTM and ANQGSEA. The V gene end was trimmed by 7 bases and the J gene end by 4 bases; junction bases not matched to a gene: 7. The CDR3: CSGAGSAYEQYF. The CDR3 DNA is TGCAGCGGAGCGGGATCGGCGTACGAGCAGTACTTC.

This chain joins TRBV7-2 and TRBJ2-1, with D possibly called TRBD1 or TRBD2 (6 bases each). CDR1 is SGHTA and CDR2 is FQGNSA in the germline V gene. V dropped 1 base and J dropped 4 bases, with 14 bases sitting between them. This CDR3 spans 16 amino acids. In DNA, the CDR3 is TGTGCCAGCAGCTTAGGAGGGGGAGGCGGTTACAATGAGCAGTTCTTC. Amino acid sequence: CASSLGGGGGYNEQFF.

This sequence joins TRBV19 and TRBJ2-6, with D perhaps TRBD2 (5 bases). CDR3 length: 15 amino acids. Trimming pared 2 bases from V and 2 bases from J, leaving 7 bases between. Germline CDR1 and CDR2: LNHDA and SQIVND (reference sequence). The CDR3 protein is CASSIREPGANVLTF. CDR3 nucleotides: TGTGCCAGTAGTATAAGGGAGCCTGGGGCCAACGTCCTGACTTTC.

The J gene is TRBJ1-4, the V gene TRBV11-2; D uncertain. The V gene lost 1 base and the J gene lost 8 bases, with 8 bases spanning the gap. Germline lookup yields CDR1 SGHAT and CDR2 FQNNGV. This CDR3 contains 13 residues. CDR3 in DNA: TGTGCCAGCAGCTTAGGATCGCCGGAAAAACTGTTTTTT. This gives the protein CASSLGSPEKLFF.

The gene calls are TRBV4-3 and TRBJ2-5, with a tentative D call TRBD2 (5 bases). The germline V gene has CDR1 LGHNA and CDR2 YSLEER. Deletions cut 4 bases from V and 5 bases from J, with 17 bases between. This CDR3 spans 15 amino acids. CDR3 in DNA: TGCGCCAGCAGCCCCCAGACGGGGATAGGGGAGACCCAGTACTTC. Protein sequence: CASSPQTGIGETQYF.

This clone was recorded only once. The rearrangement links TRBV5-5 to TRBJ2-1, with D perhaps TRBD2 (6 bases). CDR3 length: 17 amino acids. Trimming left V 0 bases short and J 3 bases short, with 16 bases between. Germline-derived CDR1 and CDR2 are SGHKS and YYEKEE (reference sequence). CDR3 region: CASSLGRGIEVYNEQFF. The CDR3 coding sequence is TGTGCCAGCAGCTTGGGGAGGGGAATCGAAGTCTACAATGAGCAGTTCTTC.

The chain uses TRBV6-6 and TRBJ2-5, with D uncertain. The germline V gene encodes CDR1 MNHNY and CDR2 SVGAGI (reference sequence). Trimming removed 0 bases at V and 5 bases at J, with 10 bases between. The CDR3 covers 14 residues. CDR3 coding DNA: TGTGCCAGCAGTTACTCTTCTGGGGTGGAGACCCAGTACTTC. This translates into CASSYSSGVETQYF.

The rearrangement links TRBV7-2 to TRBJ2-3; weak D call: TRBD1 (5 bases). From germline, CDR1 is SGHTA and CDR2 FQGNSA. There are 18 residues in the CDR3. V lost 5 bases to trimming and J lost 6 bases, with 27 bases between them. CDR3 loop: CASSPSHRCPTPTDTQYF. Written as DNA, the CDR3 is TGTGCCAGCAGCCCGAGCCACAGGTGCCCCACCCCTACGGATACGCAGTATTTT.